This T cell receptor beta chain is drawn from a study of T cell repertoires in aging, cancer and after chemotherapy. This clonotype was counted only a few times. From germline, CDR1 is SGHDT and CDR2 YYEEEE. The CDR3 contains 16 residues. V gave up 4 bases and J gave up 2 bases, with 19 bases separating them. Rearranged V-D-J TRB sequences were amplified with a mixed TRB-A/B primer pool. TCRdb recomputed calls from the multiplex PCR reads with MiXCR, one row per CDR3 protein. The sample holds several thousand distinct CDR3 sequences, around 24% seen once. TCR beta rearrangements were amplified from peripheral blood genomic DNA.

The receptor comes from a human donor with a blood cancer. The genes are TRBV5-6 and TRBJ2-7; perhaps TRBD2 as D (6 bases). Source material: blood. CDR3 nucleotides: TGTGCCAGCAGCAGCCGGGACGGAGGGGACCCCTACGAGCAGTACTTC. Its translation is CASSSRDGGDPYEQYF.